Below, 13 T cell receptor beta chains from the same sample are listed, as sequenced in a study of CD8+ T cells in alopecia areata. RNA extraction was followed by reverse transcription into cDNA, which acted as the sequencing template. Assay: immunoSEQ multiplex PCR; the TCRdb copy retains only in-frame clones and omits some. The sample includes under 250,000 clones, more than 60% of them seen just once. Treatment of the sample: oral pan-JAK inhibitor, 5-10 mg twice daily. The starting material was CD4+ T cells sorted from blood, obtained at week 44, from a patient treated with tofacitinib. These receptors were taken from a human donor with alopecia areata.

This chain joins TRBV29-1 and TRBJ2-1; TRBD1 agrees at 8 bases. Germline CDR1 reads SQVTM; CDR2 reads ANQGSEA. The trim removed 5 bases at V and 8 bases at J, leaving 14 bases unmatched. The CDR3 sequence is 15 residues long. CDR3 DNA sequence: TGCAGCGTTCCCACCAGGGACAGGATTCGGGATGAGCAGTTCTTC. Amino acid sequence: CSVPTRDRIRDEQFF.

This clone was detected many times. The rearrangement links TRBV7-2 to TRBJ2-7; a possible D gene is TRBD1 (5 bases). The CDR3 has 14 amino acids. Between the trimmed V and J ends, which lost 5 bases and 5 bases, there was a span of 16 bases. Germline CDR1 reads SGHTA; CDR2 reads FQGNSA. CDR3 protein: CASSVGGAGDEQYF. The CDR3 region has the DNA TGTGCCAGCAGCGTGGGTGGGGCCGGCGACGAGCAGTACTTC.

This clone has more than one count but fewer than ten. The rearrangement joins TRBV6-1 to TRBJ2-1; 8 nucleotides agree with TRBD1. From germline, CDR1 is MNHNS and CDR2 SASEGT. This CDR3 region has 14 residues. V dropped 5 bases and J dropped 13; count of bases not matched to a gene: 13. The CDR3 reads CASSLIDQGAKQFF. In DNA, the CDR3 is TGTGCCAGCAGTTTGATTGACCAGGGGGCGAAACAGTTCTTC.

The chain carries TRBV7-8 and TRBJ1-2; the D gene is possibly TRBD1 (5 bases). The CDR3 length is 15 residues. Germline CDR1 SGHVS, CDR2 FQNEAQ. V was shortened by 0 bases and J by 8 bases, with 16 bases between the two germline ends. CDR3 DNA: TGTGCCAGCAGCTTAGCCTCAGGGAGATGGTACGGCTACACCTTC. It codes for CASSLASGRWYGYTF.

V is TRBV29-1 and J is TRBJ2-2, with D unresolved. The CDR3 extends over 12 amino acids. The germline gives CDR1 SQVTM, CDR2 ANQGSEA. V dropped 5 bases and J dropped 3 bases, with 7 bases sitting between them. This CDR3 reads CSVWQHTGELFF. CDR3 coding DNA: TGCAGCGTTTGGCAGCACACCGGGGAGCTGTTTTTT.

This clone was seen more than once but under ten times. This chain uses TRBV19 with TRBJ2-7; 7 nucleotides agree with TRBD1. CDR1 LNHDA and CDR2 SQIVND come from the germline V gene (reference sequence). The V segment lost 4 bases and the J segment 5 bases; nucleotides outside the gene matches: 11. The CDR3 is made up of 15 amino acids. As DNA, the CDR3 is TGTGCCAGTAGTACCCGACAGGGTATGGGCAACGAGCAGTACTTC. This translates into CASSTRQGMGNEQYF.

J is TRBJ2-4 and V is TRBV29-1, with D perhaps TRBD2 (6 bases). This CDR3 spans 15 amino acids. Per germline, CDR1 SQVTM and CDR2 ANQGSEA. V dropped 2 bases and J dropped 3 bases, with 14 bases sitting between them. The CDR3 coding sequence is TGCAGCGTTGAACTCGGGCAGGGAGGCAAAAACATTCAGTACTTC. It is translated as CSVELGQGGKNIQYF. The whole variable domain, filled in from reference TRBV29-1 and TRBJ2-4, reads SAVISQKPSRDICQRGTSLTIQCQVDSQVTMMFWYRQQPGQSLTLIATANQGSEATYESGFVIDKFPISRPNLTFSTLTVSNMSPEDSSIYLCSVELGQGGKNIQYFGAGTRLSVL.

This chain uses TRBV11-3 with TRBJ1-2; TRBD1 agrees at 7 bases. The germline V gene has CDR1 SGHNT and CDR2 YENEEA. V was clipped by 5 bases and J by 2 bases; unmatched bases: 2. The CDR3 runs to 13 residues. CDR3 nucleotide sequence: TGTGCCAGCAGCCTGGACAGGAACTATGGCTACACCTTC. The encoded protein is CASSLDRNYGYTF. Supplemented by reference TRBV11-3 and TRBJ1-2, the full variable domain reads EAGVVQSPRYKIIEKKQPVAFWCNPISGHNTLYWYLQNLGQGPELLIRYENEEAVDDSQLPKDRFSAERLKGVDSTLKIQPAELGDSAVYLCASSLDRNYGYTFGSGTRLTVV.

The chain is built from TRBV30 and TRBJ2-4; D perhaps matches TRBD2 (5 bases). CDR1 GTSNPN and CDR2 SVGIG come from the germline V gene (reference sequence). Trimming left V 7 bases short and J 2 bases short, with 21 bases between. The length of the CDR3 is 16 residues. The CDR3 region is CAYTPGLAGSKNIQYF. CDR3 nucleotide sequence: TGTGCCTACACACCCGGGCTAGCCGGTTCCAAAAACATTCAGTACTTC.

This clone has a handful of counts. CDR3 in DNA: TGTGCCAGCAGCAAAGGGACTAGCAGGGCCAATGAGCAGTTCTTC. Amino acids: CASSKGTSRANEQFF. V gene TRBV9 combines with J gene TRBJ2-1; TRBD2 matches at 9 bases. The CDR3 covers 15 residues. Germline V CDR1 and CDR2: SGDLS, YYNGEE. J was trimmed by 6 bases and V by 4 bases; bases with no gene match: 8.

Regarding this clone: In the same sample, other DNA sequences code for this CDR3. V and J are TRBV29-1 and TRBJ1-1, with a tentative D call TRBD1 (5 bases). The CDR3 is 14 residues long. CDR1 SQVTM and CDR2 ANQGSEA come from the germline V gene. The V and J ends lost 7 bases and 0 bases respectively, with 15 bases between them. CDR3: CSAREGLMNTEAFF. The DNA of the CDR3 is TGCAGCGCCCGGGAGGGACTGATGAACACTGAAGCTTTCTTT. The variable domain in full, with the rest retrieved from reference TRBV29-1 and TRBJ1-1, is SAVISQKPSRDICQRGTSLTIQCQVDSQVTMMFWYRQQPGQSLTLIATANQGSEATYESGFVIDKFPISRPNLTFSTLTVSNMSPEDSSIYLCSAREGLMNTEAFFGQGTRLTVV.

The rearrangement joins TRBV9 to TRBJ2-6; D possibly corresponds to TRBD2 (5 bases). This CDR3 region has 14 residues. Germline V gene sequence: CDR1 SGDLS, CDR2 YYNGEE. V was cut by 0 bases and J by 9 bases, with 10 bases left in between. The CDR3 spells CASSVGVGLNVLTF. CDR3 DNA sequence: TGTGCCAGCAGCGTAGGAGTAGGACTCAACGTCCTGACTTTC.

This clone showed up just a few times. The V call is TRBV19, the J call TRBJ2-1; 7 positions agree with TRBD2. The germline V gene has CDR1 LNHDA and CDR2 SQIVND (reference sequence). This CDR3 region has 16 residues. V was pared by 6 bases and J by 8 bases, with 16 bases of the junction left unmatched. CDR3 loop: CASSSRFAGDSDEQFF. The CDR3 DNA follows: TGTGCCAGTAGCTCTCGCTTTGCGGGGGATTCGGATGAGCAGTTCTTC. The complete variable domain, with remaining parts taken from reference TRBV19 and TRBJ2-1, reads DGGITQSPKYLFRKEGQNVTLSCEQNLNHDAMYWYRQDPGQGLRLIYYSQIVNDFQKGDIAEGYSVSREKKESFPLTVTSAQKNPTAFYLCASSSRFAGDSDEQFFGPGTRLTVL.